Listed below are T cell receptor beta chains from one sample, sequenced in a study of cytomegalovirus exposure and HLA in healthy donors. Only in-frame clones appear in the TCRdb table, and some are missing; sequencing was by immunoSEQ multiplex PCR. The table has about 150,000 clones, about 64% seen once. Sequencing used PBMCs. Receptors originate from an older woman in good health and CMV-seropositive. CDR3s include the opening cysteine and the closing phenylalanine or tryptophan. A D gene is named only where the DNA matches it firmly. Clone size is stated in some rows and not others, as once, few, many or a class when expanded.

J gene: TRBJ2-1; clone size: few; V gene: TRBV18; D gene: TRBD2; CDR3 protein: CASSPPGLAEVNEQFF; CDR3 DNA: TGTGCCAGCTCACCACCGGGACTAGCGGAGGTTAATGAGCAGTTCTTC
J gene: TRBJ2-1; clone size: .; V gene: TRBV7-7; D gene: .; CDR3 protein: CASSLIAADEQFF; CDR3 DNA: TGTGCCAGCAGCTTGATAGCGGCAGATGAGCAGTTCTTC
J gene: TRBJ2-3; clone size: .; V gene: TRBV28; D gene: TRBD2; CDR3 protein: CASSTSGRWTDTQYF; CDR3 DNA: TGTGCCAGCAGTACTAGCGGGAGGTGGACAGATACGCAGTATTTT
J gene: TRBJ2-7; clone size: .; V gene: TRBV18; D gene: TRBD1; CDR3 protein: CASSPPDRGDYEQYF; CDR3 DNA: TGTGCCAGCTCACCGCCGGACAGGGGGGACTACGAGCAGTACTTC
J gene: TRBJ2-1; clone size: once; V gene: TRBV19; D gene: TRBD2; CDR3 protein: CASSTLAGGSYNEQFF; CDR3 DNA: TGTGCCAGTAGTACCTTAGCGGGGGGATCCTACAATGAGCAGTTCTTC
J gene: TRBJ2-5; clone size: .; V gene: TRBV6-5; D gene: .; CDR3 protein: CASSPLDREETQYF; CDR3 DNA: TGTGCCAGCAGTCCATTGGACAGAGAAGAGACCCAGTACTTC
J gene: TRBJ2-3; clone size: .; V gene: TRBV28; D gene: .; CDR3 protein: CASSLGGGTQYF; CDR3 DNA: TGTGCCAGCAGTTTGGGGGGTGGTACGCAGTATTTT
J gene: TRBJ2-5; clone size: .; V gene: TRBV9; D gene: .; CDR3 protein: CASSKGAAIQETQYF; CDR3 DNA: TGTGCCAGCAGCAAAGGGGCGGCGATCCAAGAGACCCAGTACTTC
J gene: TRBJ1-2; clone size: .; V gene: TRBV11-2; D gene: TRBD1; CDR3 protein: CASSWTGNGYTF; CDR3 DNA: TGTGCCAGCAGCTGGACAGGGAATGGCTACACCTTC
J gene: TRBJ2-1; clone size: .; V gene: TRBV5-1; D gene: .; CDR3 protein: CASSLIPGDEQFF; CDR3 DNA: TGCGCCAGCAGCTTGATCCCGGGGGATGAGCAGTTCTTC
J gene: TRBJ2-1; clone size: .; V gene: TRBV4-2; D gene: .; CDR3 protein: CASSQDMQGSYNEQFF; CDR3 DNA: TGTGCCAGCAGCCAAGATATGCAGGGGTCGTACAATGAGCAGTTCTTC
J gene: TRBJ1-4; clone size: .; V gene: TRBV5-1; D gene: TRBD1; CDR3 protein: CASSWTGGSTNEKLFF; CDR3 DNA: TGCGCCAGCAGCTGGACAGGGGGATCAACTAATGAAAAACTGTTTTTT
J gene: TRBJ2-7; clone size: .; V gene: TRBV5-6; D gene: TRBD1; CDR3 protein: CASSPDRAEGQYF; CDR3 DNA: TGTGCCAGCAGTCCGGACAGGGCGGAAGGGCAGTACTTC
J gene: TRBJ1-2; clone size: .; V gene: TRBV5-1; D gene: TRBD1; CDR3 protein: CASSADRVDGGYTF; CDR3 DNA: TGCGCCAGCAGCGCCGACAGGGTAGACGGTGGCTACACCTTC
J gene: TRBJ1-1; clone size: .; V gene: TRBV7-2; D gene: .; CDR3 protein: CASSRQQGNTEAFF; CDR3 DNA: TGTGCCAGCAGCCGTCAACAGGGGAACACTGAAGCTTTCTTT
J gene: TRBJ2-7; clone size: .; V gene: TRBV19; D gene: .; CDR3 protein: CASSHGTPAYEQYF; CDR3 DNA: TGTGCCAGTAGCCACGGGACACCCGCCTACGAGCAGTACTTC
J gene: TRBJ2-7; clone size: .; V gene: TRBV9; D gene: .; CDR3 protein: CASSVRDLSYEQYF; CDR3 DNA: TGTGCCAGCAGCGTAAGGGACTTGTCCTACGAGCAGTACTTC
J gene: TRBJ2-3; clone size: .; V gene: TRBV9; D gene: .; CDR3 protein: CASSGRVAATDTQYF; CDR3 DNA: TGTGCCAGCAGCGGAAGAGTAGCGGCTACAGATACGCAGTATTTT
J gene: TRBJ1-1; clone size: .; V gene: TRBV6-4; D gene: .; CDR3 protein: CASTQEAGTEAFF; CDR3 DNA: TGTGCCAGCACCCAGGAGGCGGGCACTGAAGCTTTCTTT
J gene: TRBJ2-2; clone size: few; V gene: TRBV28; D gene: TRBD1; CDR3 protein: CASSYPDRVGTGELFF; CDR3 DNA: TGTGCCAGCAGTTACCCGGACAGGGTGGGAACCGGGGAGCTGTTTTTT
J gene: TRBJ2-1; clone size: once; V gene: TRBV7-9; D gene: TRBD2; CDR3 protein: CASSSDIAGPNDEQFF; CDR3 DNA: TGTGCCAGCAGCTCTGATATAGCGGGTCCGAACGATGAGCAGTTCTTC
J gene: TRBJ2-5; clone size: .; V gene: TRBV7-6; D gene: .; CDR3 protein: CASSSPLLEGETQYF; CDR3 DNA: TGTGCCAGCAGCTCCCCTCTTTTGGAGGGGGAGACCCAGTACTTC
J gene: TRBJ2-7; clone size: few; V gene: TRBV6-5; D gene: TRBD2; CDR3 protein: CATSREGLAGYEQYF; CDR3 DNA: TGTGCCACCTCACGGGAGGGACTAGCGGGTTACGAGCAGTACTTC
J gene: TRBJ2-7; clone size: .; V gene: TRBV9; D gene: TRBD2; CDR3 protein: CASSLNAGEMNEQYF; CDR3 DNA: TGTGCCAGCAGTCTTAATGCGGGAGAAATGAACGAGCAGTACTTC
J gene: TRBJ2-7; clone size: .; V gene: TRBV2; D gene: TRBD1; CDR3 protein: CASRETGYHEQYF; CDR3 DNA: TGTGCCAGCAGGGAGACAGGGTATCACGAGCAGTACTTC
J gene: TRBJ2-3; clone size: .; V gene: TRBV11-2; D gene: TRBD2; CDR3 protein: CASSAPGLGGDTQYF; CDR3 DNA: TGTGCCAGCAGCGCCCCGGGACTAGGAGGGGATACGCAGTATTTT
J gene: TRBJ1-1; clone size: .; V gene: TRBV6-5; D gene: TRBD1; CDR3 protein: CASSWDRGNTEAFF; CDR3 DNA: TGTGCCAGCAGTTGGGACAGGGGAAACACTGAAGCTTTCTTT
J gene: TRBJ1-3; clone size: .; V gene: TRBV7-2; D gene: .; CDR3 protein: CASSLGPTIYF; CDR3 DNA: TGTGCCAGCAGCTTAGGGCCGACCATATATTTT
J gene: TRBJ2-1; clone size: .; V gene: TRBV5-1; D gene: TRBD2; CDR3 protein: CASSSAGAGVEQFF; CDR3 DNA: TGCGCCAGCAGTAGTGCGGGAGCCGGGGTTGAGCAGTTCTTC